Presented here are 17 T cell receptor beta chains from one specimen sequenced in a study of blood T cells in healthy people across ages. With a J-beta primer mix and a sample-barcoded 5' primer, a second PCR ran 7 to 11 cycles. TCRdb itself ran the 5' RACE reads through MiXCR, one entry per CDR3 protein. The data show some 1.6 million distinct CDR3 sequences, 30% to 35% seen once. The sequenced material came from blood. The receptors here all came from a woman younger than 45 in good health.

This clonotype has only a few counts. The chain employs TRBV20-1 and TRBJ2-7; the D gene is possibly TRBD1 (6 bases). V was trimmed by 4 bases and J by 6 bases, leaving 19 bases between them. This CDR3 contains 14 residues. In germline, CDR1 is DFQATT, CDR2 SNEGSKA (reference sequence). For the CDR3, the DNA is TGCAGTGCTAAACACTCGCGGACAGTTTTCGAGCAGTACTTC. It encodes CSAKHSRTVFEQYF.

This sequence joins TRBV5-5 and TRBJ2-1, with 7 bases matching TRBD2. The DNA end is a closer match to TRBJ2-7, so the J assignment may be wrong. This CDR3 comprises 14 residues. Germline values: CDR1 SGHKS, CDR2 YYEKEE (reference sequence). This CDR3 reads CASSFSGDYNEQYF. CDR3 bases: TGTGCCAGCAGCTTTAGTGGGGACTACAATGAGCAGTACTTC.

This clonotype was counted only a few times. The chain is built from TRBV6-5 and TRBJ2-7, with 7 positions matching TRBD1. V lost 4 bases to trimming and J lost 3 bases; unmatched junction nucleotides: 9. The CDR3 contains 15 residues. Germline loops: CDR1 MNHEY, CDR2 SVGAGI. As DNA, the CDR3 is TGTGCCAGCAGTTCCCGGACAGGTACCTTCTACGAGCAGTACTTC. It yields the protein CASSSRTGTFYEQYF.

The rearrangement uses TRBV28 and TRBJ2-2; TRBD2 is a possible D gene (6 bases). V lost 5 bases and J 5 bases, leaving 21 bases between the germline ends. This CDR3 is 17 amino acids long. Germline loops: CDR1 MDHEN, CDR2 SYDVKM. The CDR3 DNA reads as TGTGCCAGCAGTCCCTCCTCCATAGTCCTAGCGACCGGGGAGCTGTTTTTT. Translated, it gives CASSPSSIVLATGELFF.

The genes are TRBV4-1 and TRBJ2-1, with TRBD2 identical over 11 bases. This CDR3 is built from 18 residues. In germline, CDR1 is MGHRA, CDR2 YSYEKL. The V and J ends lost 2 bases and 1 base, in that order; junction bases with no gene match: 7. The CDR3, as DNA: TGCGCCAGCAGCCAACTAGCGGGGGGCTTGGAGTCCTACAATGAGCAGTTCTTC. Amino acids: CASSQLAGGLESYNEQFF.

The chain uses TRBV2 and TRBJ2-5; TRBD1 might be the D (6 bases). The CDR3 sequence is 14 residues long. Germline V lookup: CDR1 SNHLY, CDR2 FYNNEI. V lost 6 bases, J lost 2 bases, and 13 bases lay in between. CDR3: CASRDGRGQETQYF. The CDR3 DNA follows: TGTGCCAGCAGGGACGGCAGGGGTCAAGAGACCCAGTACTTC.

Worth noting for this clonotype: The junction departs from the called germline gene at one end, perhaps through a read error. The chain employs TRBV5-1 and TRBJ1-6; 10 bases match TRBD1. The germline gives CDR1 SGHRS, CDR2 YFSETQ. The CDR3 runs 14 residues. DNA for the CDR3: TGCGCCAACAGCTCCGGGACAGGGGTTTCACCCCTCCACTTT. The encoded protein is CANSSGTGVSPLHF.

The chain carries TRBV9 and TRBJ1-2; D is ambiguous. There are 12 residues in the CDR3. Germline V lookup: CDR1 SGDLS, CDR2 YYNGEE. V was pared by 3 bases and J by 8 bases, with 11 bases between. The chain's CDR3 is CASSGTLEGYTF. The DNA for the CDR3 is TGTGCCAGCAGCGGTACCCTGGAGGGCTACACCTTC.

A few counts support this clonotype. The CDR3 DNA reads TGTGCCAGCTCATTGGGCTTGGATGGGGCCAACGTCCTGACTTTC. It translates to CASSLGLDGANVLTF. V usage is TRBV18 and J usage is TRBJ2-6; D unclear. There are 15 residues in the CDR3. Per the germline V gene, CDR1 is KGHSH and CDR2 is LQKENI. Trimming removed 5 bases at V and 3 bases at J, with 11 bases between. The variable domain in full, completed from reference TRBV18 and TRBJ2-6, reads NAGVMQNPRHLVRRRGQEARLRCSPMKGHSHVYWYRQLPEEGLKFMVYLQKENIIDESGMPKERFSAEFPKEGPSILRIQQVVRGDSAAYFCASSLGLDGANVLTFGAGSRLTVL.

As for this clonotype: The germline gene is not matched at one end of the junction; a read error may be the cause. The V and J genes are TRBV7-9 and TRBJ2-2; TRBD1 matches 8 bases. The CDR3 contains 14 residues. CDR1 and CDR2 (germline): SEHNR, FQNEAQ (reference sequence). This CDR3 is CATSGQANTGERFF. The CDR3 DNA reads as TGTGCCACTTCGGGACAGGCAAACACCGGGGAGCGGTTTTTT.

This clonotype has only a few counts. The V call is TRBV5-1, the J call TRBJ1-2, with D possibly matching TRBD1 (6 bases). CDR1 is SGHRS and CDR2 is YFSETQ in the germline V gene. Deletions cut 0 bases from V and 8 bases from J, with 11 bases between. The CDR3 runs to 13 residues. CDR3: CASSLGSGAGYTF. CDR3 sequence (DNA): TGCGCCAGCAGCTTGGGTTCAGGGGCCGGCTACACCTTC. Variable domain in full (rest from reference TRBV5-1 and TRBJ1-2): KAGVTQTPRYLIKTRGQQVTLSCSPISGHRSVSWYQQTPGQGLQFLFEYFSETQRNKGNFPGRFSGRQFSNSRSEMNVSTLELGDSALYLCASSLGSGAGYTFGSGTRLTVV.

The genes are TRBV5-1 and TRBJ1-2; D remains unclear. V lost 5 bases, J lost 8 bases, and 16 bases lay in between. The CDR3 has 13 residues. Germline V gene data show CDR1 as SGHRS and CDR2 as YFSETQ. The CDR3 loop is CASSATPIKGYTF. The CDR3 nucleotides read TGCGCCAGCAGTGCCACCCCCATAAAGGGCTACACCTTC.

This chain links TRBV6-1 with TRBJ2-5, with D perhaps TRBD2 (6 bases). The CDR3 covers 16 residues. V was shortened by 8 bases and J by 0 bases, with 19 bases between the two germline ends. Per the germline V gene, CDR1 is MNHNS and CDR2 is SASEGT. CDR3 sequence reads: CASGVVGGADQETQYF. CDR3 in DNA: TGTGCCAGCGGTGTCGTCGGCGGGGCCGACCAAGAGACCCAGTACTTC.

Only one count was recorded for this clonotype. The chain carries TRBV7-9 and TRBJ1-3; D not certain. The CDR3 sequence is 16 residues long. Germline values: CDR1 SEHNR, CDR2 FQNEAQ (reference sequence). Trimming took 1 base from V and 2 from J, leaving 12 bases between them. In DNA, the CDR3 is TGTGCCAGCAGCTTAGGACCGCTCCGGACTGGAAACACCATATATTTT. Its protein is CASSLGPLRTGNTIYF.

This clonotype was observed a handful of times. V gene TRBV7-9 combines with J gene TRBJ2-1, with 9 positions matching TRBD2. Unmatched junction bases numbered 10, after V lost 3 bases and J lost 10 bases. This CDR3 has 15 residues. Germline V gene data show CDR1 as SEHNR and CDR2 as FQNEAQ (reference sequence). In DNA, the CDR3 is TGTGCCAGCAGCTTCCTAGCGGGATCCTCTGGGGAGCAGTTCTTC. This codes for CASSFLAGSSGEQFF. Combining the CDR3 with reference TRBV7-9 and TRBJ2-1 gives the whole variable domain DTGVSQNPRHKITKRGQNVTFRCDPISEHNRLYWYRQTLGQGPEFLTYFQNEAQLEKSRLLSDRFSAERPKGSFSTLEIQRTEQGDSAMYLCASSFLAGSSGEQFFGPGTRLTVL.

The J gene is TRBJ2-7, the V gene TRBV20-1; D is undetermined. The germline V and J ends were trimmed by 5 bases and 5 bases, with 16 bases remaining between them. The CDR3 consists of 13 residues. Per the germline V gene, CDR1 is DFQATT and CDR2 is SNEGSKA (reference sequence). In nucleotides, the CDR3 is TGCAGTGCTGAGACCGGGTCACCGGACGAGCAGTACTTC. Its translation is CSAETGSPDEQYF.

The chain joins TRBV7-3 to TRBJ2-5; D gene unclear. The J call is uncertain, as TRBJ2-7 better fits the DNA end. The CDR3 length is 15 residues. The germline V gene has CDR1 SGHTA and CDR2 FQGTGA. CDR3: CASSLMGGSTYEQYF. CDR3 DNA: TGTGCCAGCAGCTTAATGGGTGGGTCTACCTACGAGCAGTACTTC.